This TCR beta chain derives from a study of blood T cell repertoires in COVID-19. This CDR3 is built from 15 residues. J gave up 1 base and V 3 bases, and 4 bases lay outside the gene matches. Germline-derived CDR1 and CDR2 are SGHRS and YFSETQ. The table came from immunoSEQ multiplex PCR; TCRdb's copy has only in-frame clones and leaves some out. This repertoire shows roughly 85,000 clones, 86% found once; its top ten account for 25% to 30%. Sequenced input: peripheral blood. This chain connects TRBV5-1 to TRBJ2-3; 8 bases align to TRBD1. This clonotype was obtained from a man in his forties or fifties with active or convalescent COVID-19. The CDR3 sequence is CASSSDRVGTDTQYF. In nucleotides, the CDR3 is TGCGCCAGCAGCTCGGACAGGGTTGGCACAGATACGCAGTATTTT.